This is a list of T cell receptor beta chains from one sample in a study of CD8+CD57+ T cells in acquired aplastic anemia. TCRdb recomputed calls from the reads with MiXCR, one row per CDR3 protein. The sample shows 150,000 to 200,000 distinct CDR3 sequences, approximately 44% of them seen only once. Sequencing was done on a sample of sorted CD4+, CD8+, or CD8+CD57+ T cells (not recorded which) from PBMCs. These receptors came from a human donor in good health. Each CDR3 is given with its conserved first and last residue. Each record gives: D gene, clone size, V gene, J gene, CDR3 DNA, CDR3 protein. D genes are given only for firm matches. A row's size may be missing; if present it is once, few, many or a size class.

-	-	TRBV10-3	TRBJ1-5	TGTGCCATCAGTGGGCCGGTGTCTCGAGGCCGATATAGCAGTCAGCCCCAGCATTTT	CAISGPVSRGRYSSQPQHF
-	-	TRBV13	TRBJ1-4	TGTGCCAGCAGCTTAGCCGGAAGGTCGTCGGAGCTAGGTGAAAAACTGTTTTTT	CASSLAGRSSELGEKLFF
-	-	TRBV19	TRBJ2-5	TGTGCCAGCAGGACCGACCGCGGGACCCAGTGCTTC	CASRTDRGTQCF
-	many	TRBV20-1	TRBJ2-3	TGCAGTGCCGCGGCGAGCACAGATACGCAGTATTTT	CSAAASTDTQYF
-	few	TRBV20-1	TRBJ2-7	TGCAGTGCTAGAGCTCCGTCATCGTGGTACGAGCAGTACTTC	CSARAPSSWYEQYF
-	-	TRBV11-1	TRBJ2-1	TGTGCCAGCAGCTCCCCCGGCGTAAGCTCCTACAATGAGCAGTTCTTC	CASSSPGVSSYNEQFF
-	-	TRBV5-1	TRBJ2-1	TGCGCCAGCAGCCATGGGACTTTAACCAGCTCCTACAATGAGCAGTTCTTC	CASSHGTLTSSYNEQFF
-	-	TRBV7-8	TRBJ2-3	TGTGCCAGCAGCTTAGGCCGTTTAGATACGCAGTATTTT	CASSLGRLDTQYF
TRBD1	many	TRBV5-5	TRBJ1-2	TGTGCCAGCTATCGGGACAGGGGAAACTATGGCTACACCTTC	CASYRDRGNYGYTF
-	many	TRBV15	TRBJ2-5	TGTGCCACCAGCACACCCCGGGGCCGAAGTCAAGAGACCCAGTACTTC	CATSTPRGRSQETQYF
-	-	TRBV30	TRBJ2-7	TGTGCCTGGAGTATGGGCTACGAGCAGTACTTC	CAWSMGYEQYF
-	many	TRBV9	TRBJ1-1	TGTGCCAGCAGCGTAGGACAGTCCACTGAAGCTTTCTTT	CASSVGQSTEAFF
-	many	TRBV29-1	TRBJ2-6	TGCAGCGTCGCGGGGACTGGGGCCAACGTCCTGACTTTC	CSVAGTGANVLTF
TRBD1	few	TRBV10-3	TRBJ2-3	TGTGCCACCACCGAGGGACAGGGGAGCACAGATACGCAGTATTTT	CATTEGQGSTDTQYF
TRBD2	few	TRBV6-5	TRBJ2-5	TGTGCCAGTGGGACTAGGTTCATAGAGACCCAGTACTTC	CASGTRFIETQYF
-	-	TRBV20-1	TRBJ1-3	TGCAGTGCTAGACCCCACGGCTCTGGAAACACCATATATTTT	CSARPHGSGNTIYF
-	-	TRBV20-1	TRBJ1-5	TGCAGTGCCCTACAGGGTAGGCAGCCCCAGCATTTT	CSALQGRQPQHF
TRBD2	few	TRBV9	TRBJ2-7	TGTGCCAGCAGCGTAGGGGCGGGAGCCCCTTCCGAGCAGTACTTC	CASSVGAGAPSEQYF
-	-	TRBV11-2	TRBJ2-7	TGTGCCAGCAGCTTAGAGGTCCACAGGCACGAGCAGTACTTC	CASSLEVHRHEQYF
TRBD1	many	TRBV19	TRBJ1-5	TGTGCCAGTACCTCGGACAGGGGACGCAATCAGCCCCAGCATTTT	CASTSDRGRNQPQHF
-	-	TRBV7-3	TRBJ2-7	TGTGCCAGCTCACGGGACCCTGGCTACGAGCAGTACTTC	CASSRDPGYEQYF
-	many	TRBV6-1	TRBJ1-1	TGTGCCAGCAGTGAAGCCAGGTTGAACACTGAAGCTTTCTTT	CASSEARLNTEAFF
TRBD1	once	TRBV19	TRBJ2-5	TGTGACAGTAGGCCCCTGACAGGGGGAAAAGAGACCCAGTACTTC	CDSRPLTGGKETQYF
TRBD2	-	TRBV4-3	TRBJ2-5	TGCGCCAGCAGCCAAGCTCGGCCAGCGGGGGGGAAGGGAGAGACCCAGTACTTC	CASSQARPAGGKGETQYF
-	-	TRBV11-1	TRBJ2-3	TGTGCCAGCAGCCCTGGGTCATGGGCCGCCACAGATACGCAGTATTTT	CASSPGSWAATDTQYF
-	-	TRBV24-1	TRBJ1-2	TGTGCCACCAGTGATCGCAGAGCCCGATATGGCTACACCTTC	CATSDRRARYGYTF
-	many	TRBV7-9	TRBJ1-1	TGTGCCAGCAGCTTAGGCCCAGGGGCCGGAGACACTGAAGCTTTCTTT	CASSLGPGAGDTEAFF
-	many	TRBV20-1	TRBJ2-2	TGCAGTGCTAGTCAGGGAGGAAGAATGGAGCTGTTTTTT	CSASQGGRMELFF
TRBD1	many	TRBV4-2	TRBJ2-3	TGTGCCAGCAGCCAAGTCGGGGCAGGGGGCATCCGGGATACGCAGTATTTT	CASSQVGAGGIRDTQYF
-	-	TRBV24-1	TRBJ2-3	TGTGCCACCAGTGATTTCGCCAGAGGCACAGATACGCAGTATTTT	CATSDFARGTDTQYF
-	many	TRBV5-1	TRBJ1-5	TGCGCCAGCAGCTTGGACCAGAATAGCAATCAGCCCCAGCATTTT	CASSLDQNSNQPQHF
-	-	TRBV10-3	TRBJ2-7	TGTGCCATCAGTGAGGACAGGTACGAGCAGTACTTC	CAISEDRYEQYF
TRBD1	-	TRBV2	TRBJ2-7	TGTGCCAGCAAACGGGGACAGGGTAACTACGAGCAGTACTTC	CASKRGQGNYEQYF
TRBD2	-	TRBV5-3	TRBJ2-5	TGTGCCGCAGAGCGGGGCCCAATTGTAGAGACCCAGTACTTC	CAAERGPIVETQYF
-	few	TRBV24-1	TRBJ2-3	TGTGCCACCAGTAGTACAACCTTCACAGATACGCAGTATTTT	CATSSTTFTDTQYF
-	-	TRBV11-2	TRBJ2-7	TGTGCCAGCGGAGGCATACCCTACGAGCAGTACTTC	CASGGIPYEQYF
-	once	TRBV7-2	TRBJ2-7	TGTGCCAGCAGCTTAGTCTTAGTTCACGAGCAGTACTTC	CASSLVLVHEQYF
-	few	TRBV27	TRBJ2-7	TGTGCCAGCAGCCCCTTTGGGGGGACAGCCTCCTACGAGCAGTACTTC	CASSPFGGTASYEQYF
TRBD1	-	TRBV7-8	TRBJ2-7	TGTGCCAGCAGTGCCCTGACAGGGTACGAGCAGTACTTC	CASSALTGYEQYF
-	many	TRBV7-2	TRBJ1-5	TGTGCCAGCAGCTCCCAGGCCAATCAGCCCCAGCATTTT	CASSSQANQPQHF
-	-	TRBV11-1	TRBJ2-1	TGTGCCAGCAGCAGCGACAGACGCCCCTACAATGAGCAGTTCTTC	CASSSDRRPYNEQFF
TRBD2	-	TRBV12-3/TRBV12-4	TRBJ2-7	TGTGCCAGCAGTTTCCGACTAGCGGGGGGGGAGCAGTACTTC	CASSFRLAGGEQYF
-	many	TRBV14	TRBJ1-2	TGTGCCAGCAGCGACGTAGGGGGGTATGGCTACACCTTC	CASSDVGGYGYTF
-	-	TRBV5-6	TRBJ2-1	TGTGCCAGCATAAGGCAGAACAATGAGCAGTTCTTC	CASIRQNNEQFF
-	many	TRBV9	TRBJ1-1	TGTGCCAGCAGCGTAGCCGACAGAAAGAACACTGAAGCTTTCTTT	CASSVADRKNTEAFF
-	many	TRBV11-3	TRBJ1-1	TGTGCCAGCAGCGTTGGGGAGCGCACTGAAGCTTTCTTT	CASSVGERTEAFF
-	-	TRBV7-9	TRBJ1-6	TGTGCCAGCAGCTCGGACAGCCCCAATTCACCCCTCCACTTT	CASSSDSPNSPLHF
-	-	TRBV5-1	TRBJ1-5	TGCGCCAGCAGCCTGGAACCGTTGGGGAGCAATCAGCCCCAGCATTTT	CASSLEPLGSNQPQHF
TRBD1	many	TRBV4-2	TRBJ1-4	TGTGCCAGCAGCCCTTGGACAGGAGGCAATGAAAAACTGTTTTTT	CASSPWTGGNEKLFF
TRBD1	-	TRBV5-4	TRBJ2-7	TGTGCCAGCACCTCCTGGGGGCAGGGGGCCTACGAGCAGTACTTC	CASTSWGQGAYEQYF
TRBD2	many	TRBV4-1	TRBJ2-5	TGCGCCAGCAGCCACAGCGGGGGGGCCAGGGAGACCCAGTACTTC	CASSHSGGARETQYF
TRBD1	many	TRBV7-6	TRBJ1-5	TGTGCCAGCAGCTTAGGGGGCAGGGGGCTTGGGCAGCCCCAGCATTTT	CASSLGGRGLGQPQHF
-	-	TRBV7-9	TRBJ1-6	TGTGCCAGCAGCTTAGAGGTGAATTCACCCCTCCACTTT	CASSLEVNSPLHF
TRBD2	few	TRBV11-1	TRBJ2-1	TGTGCCAGCAGCTTAATAGCGGGGGCCTACAATGAGCAGTTCTTC	CASSLIAGAYNEQFF
-	many	TRBV5-4	TRBJ2-3	TGTGCCAGCAGCGATCGGCCTAAAGGCACAGATACGCAGTATTTT	CASSDRPKGTDTQYF